These T cell receptor beta chains were read from a single sample in a study of blood T cell repertoires in COVID-19. TCRdb's table, derived via immunoSEQ multiplex PCR, lists solely in-frame clones and lacks some. The sample has about 370,000 clones, approximately 90% seen once; the top ten hold approximately 1%. The sample consisted of PBMCs or T cells enriched from blood (not recorded which). These receptors all stem from a young man who had recovered from COVID-19. CDR3s include the opening cysteine and the closing phenylalanine or tryptophan. D genes are given only for firm matches. Part of the rows lack a size; the others show once, few, many or a class for expanded clones.

j_call d_call v_call clone_size cdr3_aa cdr3_nt
TRBJ2-1 . TRBV27 . CASSPGVEQFF TGTGCCAGCAGCCCAGGGGTCGAGCAGTTCTTC
TRBJ2-2 . TRBV12-3/TRBV12-4 . CASTRGAGELFF TGTGCCAGCACCAGGGGGGCCGGGGAGCTGTTTTTT
TRBJ2-3 . TRBV9 . CASSVSSPPTDTQYF TGTGCCAGCAGCGTATCGTCCCCCCCCACAGATACGCAGTATTTT
TRBJ1-4 TRBD1 TRBV19 . CASSVGQVREKLFF TGTGCCAGTAGTGTGGGACAGGTACGCGAAAAACTGTTTTTT
TRBJ2-1 TRBD2 TRBV24-1 . CATSSSGSSYNEQFF TGTGCCACCAGCTCTAGCGGAAGCTCCTACAATGAGCAGTTCTTC
TRBJ2-7 . TRBV30 once CAWSLTSREQYF TGTGCCTGGAGTTTAACTAGTCGCGAGCAGTACTTC
TRBJ2-4 TRBD1 TRBV14 . CASSYRTGGAKNIQYF TGTGCCAGCAGCTACCGGACAGGGGGAGCCAAAAACATTCAGTACTTC
TRBJ1-5 TRBD1 TRBV9 once CASSPGQGNQPQHF TGTGCCAGCAGCCCGGGACAGGGCAATCAGCCCCAGCATTTT
TRBJ2-3 TRBD1 TRBV6-5 . CAIQTGGAGTDTQYF TGTGCCATCCAAACAGGGGGCGCGGGCACAGATACGCAGTATTTT
TRBJ2-1 . TRBV30 . CAWSGSTYNEQFF TGTGCCTGGAGTGGCAGTACGTACAATGAGCAGTTCTTC
TRBJ1-5 . TRBV6-2/TRBV6-3 . CASSSYGQSNQPQHF TGTGCCAGCAGTTCCTACGGACAGAGCAATCAGCCCCAGCATTTT
TRBJ2-5 TRBD1 TRBV2 . CASSKQGVQETQYF TGTGCCAGCAGCAAACAGGGGGTCCAAGAGACCCAGTACTTC
TRBJ2-7 . TRBV6-1 . CASSEVGGIDYEQYF TGTGCCAGCAGTGAAGTAGGCGGAATCGACTACGAGCAGTACTTC
TRBJ2-7 . TRBV28 . CASSYQSGWVSSYEQYF TGTGCCAGCAGTTACCAGTCGGGGTGGGTCAGCTCCTACGAGCAGTACTTC
TRBJ2-1 . TRBV4-3 once CASSQDQALNSYNEQFF TGCGCCAGCAGCCAAGATCAAGCGCTGAATTCCTACAATGAGCAGTTCTTC
TRBJ2-6 . TRBV5-4 . CASSQGSGANVLTF TGTGCCAGCAGTCAGGGCTCTGGGGCCAACGTCCTGACTTTC
TRBJ1-1 . TRBV11-2 . CASSFPDSRTEAFF TGTGCCAGCAGCTTTCCGGACAGTCGCACTGAAGCTTTCTTT
TRBJ1-1 . TRBV3-1/TRBV3-2 . CASSQVLTGSTEAFF TGTGCCAGCAGCCAAGTTTTAACGGGGAGCACTGAAGCTTTCTTT
TRBJ2-5 TRBD1 TRBV2 . CASTHLGQGVTETQYF TGTGCCAGCACCCACTTAGGACAGGGGGTAACAGAGACCCAGTACTTC
TRBJ1-2 TRBD1 TRBV24-1 . CATSDHGQGYGYTF TGTGCCACCAGTGACCACGGACAGGGCTACGGCTACACCTTC
TRBJ1-6 TRBD1 TRBV5-3 once CARSLGFSTGQDSSSYNSPLHF TGTGCCAGAAGCTTGGGGTTCTCGACAGGACAGGATTCGAGCTCCTATAATTCACCCCTCCACTTT
TRBJ1-1 . TRBV30 once CAWNPTGLGTEAFF TGTGCCTGGAATCCCACAGGGTTGGGCACTGAAGCTTTCTTT
TRBJ2-1 TRBD2 TRBV6-6 . CASSPWAPTFSSGSYNEQFF TGTGCCAGCAGCCCCTGGGCCCCAACCTTCTCTAGCGGTTCCTACAATGAGCAGTTCTTC
TRBJ2-3 . TRBV27 few CASSPTGAKGFTDTQYF TGTGCCAGCAGTCCTACTGGGGCGAAGGGATTCACAGATACGCAGTATTTT
TRBJ1-2 . TRBV5-7 . CASSLPRGEYGYGYTF TGTGCCAGCAGCTTACCCAGGGGTGAGTATGGCTATGGCTACACCTTC
TRBJ2-5 . TRBV7-2 once CASSSGSIKETQYF TGTGCCAGCAGCTCGGGGTCTATAAAAGAGACCCAGTACTTC
TRBJ2-3 . TRBV6-5 . CASGSQLEDTQYF TGTGCCAGCGGAAGTCAACTAGAGGATACGCAGTATTTT
TRBJ2-7 . TRBV5-6 . CASSLVRGYEQYF TGTGCCAGCAGCTTGGTACGGGGCTACGAGCAGTACTTC
TRBJ1-4 . TRBV7-9 . CASSRDEKLFF TGTGCCAGCAGTCGAGATGAAAAACTGTTTTTT
TRBJ2-7 TRBD1 TRBV11-2 . CASSIGTGAYEQYF TGTGCCAGCAGTATCGGGACAGGTGCCTACGAGCAGTACTTC
TRBJ1-1 . TRBV12-3/TRBV12-4 few CASSFSGDAEAFF TGTGCCAGCAGTTTCTCAGGGGACGCTGAAGCTTTCTTT
TRBJ2-1 TRBD2 TRBV4-1 . CASSQGTLAGGNNEQFF TGCGCCAGCAGCCAAGGTACACTAGCGGGGGGAAACAATGAGCAGTTCTTC
TRBJ1-1 TRBD1 TRBV6-4 . CASSDFRGEAFF TGTGCCAGCAGTGATTTCAGGGGGGAAGCTTTCTTT
TRBJ1-1 . TRBV7-3 . CASSLQRESTEAFF TGTGCCAGCAGCTTACAGAGGGAGAGCACTGAAGCTTTCTTT
TRBJ1-5 TRBD1 TRBV19 . CATGVNQPQHF TGTGCTACAGGGGTCAATCAGCCCCAGCATTTT
TRBJ1-1 TRBD1 TRBV25-1 . CASSDPGTGAEAFF TGTGCCAGCAGTGATCCCGGGACAGGGGCTGAAGCTTTCTTT
TRBJ1-5 . TRBV6-2/TRBV6-3 . CASSYPGVSNQPQHF TGTGCCAGCAGTTACCCGGGGGTAAGCAATCAGCCCCAGCATTTT
TRBJ2-2 TRBD1 TRBV5-4 few CASSTGTGSTGELFF TGTGCCAGCAGCACCGGGACAGGGAGCACCGGGGAGCTGTTTTTT
TRBJ2-5 . TRBV11-2 . CASSSRLEETQYF TGTGCCAGCAGCTCCCGACTAGAAGAGACCCAGTACTTC
TRBJ1-1 . TRBV5-6 . CASSYMTEAFF TGTGCCAGCAGCTATATGACTGAAGCTTTCTTT
TRBJ1-5 TRBD1 TRBV7-2 . CASSPRQGPNQPQHF TGTGCCAGCAGCCCCAGACAGGGCCCCAATCAGCCCCAGCATTTT
TRBJ1-2 . TRBV7-2 . CASSLASSTASFYGYTF TGTGCCAGCAGCTTAGCGTCGTCGACAGCCAGTTTCTATGGCTACACCTTC